This TCR beta chain comes out of a study of T cell changes during pregnancy in multiple sclerosis. Clones were read by immunoSEQ multiplex PCR, and TCRdb kept only the in-frame ones, dropping some. The sample gives tens of thousands of clones, about 91% of which show up once; 0.95% to 1.5% is in the top ten. This sequence originates from a female donor in good health, enrolled as a control in a pregnancy study. Sequencing used peripheral blood, obtained after pregnancy.

CDR3 sequence reads: CASSLALHGRASGNTIYF. The CDR3 DNA follows: TGTGCCAGCAGCTTAGCGCTACACGGCAGGGCTTCTGGAAACACCATATATTTT. V is TRBV7-9 and J is TRBJ1-3, with D maybe TRBD1 (5 bases). Germline CDR1 reads SEHNR; CDR2 reads FQNEAQ (reference sequence). This CDR3 has 18 amino acids. V lost 0 bases, J lost 1 base, and 16 bases lay in between.